These T cell receptor beta chains were read from a single sample in a study of blood T cell repertoires in COVID-19. Method: immunoSEQ multiplex PCR; TCRdb's copy keeps in-frame clones and lacks some. This sample has around 70,000 clones, with around nine tenths found just once. What was sequenced was peripheral blood. These receptors came from a human donor in a cohort sampled during active COVID-19. The CDR3 runs from the conserved cysteine through the conserved F or W. D genes are given only for firm matches. Not every row has a clone size; where given, it reads once, few, many or a size class.

clone_size | j_call | v_call | d_call | cdr3_nt | cdr3_aa
once | TRBJ1-4 | TRBV19 | . | TGTGCCAGTAGTATTATGGGGGCGATCAATGAAAAACTGTTTTTT | CASSIMGAINEKLFF
. | TRBJ1-2 | TRBV7-2 | . | TGTGCCAGCAGCTTAGAACGGGGTTGGGGCTATGGCTACACCTTC | CASSLERGWGYGYTF
. | TRBJ1-5 | TRBV27 | . | TGTGCCAGCAGTATCGACAGGCGGGATCAGCCCCAGCATTTT | CASSIDRRDQPQHF
. | TRBJ1-4 | TRBV4-3 | TRBD1 | TGCGCCAGCAGCCAGCAGACAGGGGATGAAAAACTGTTTTTT | CASSQQTGDEKLFF
. | TRBJ2-7 | TRBV29-1 | . | TGCAGCGTTGCCCAGGGTCCCTACGAGCAGTACTTC | CSVAQGPYEQYF
. | TRBJ1-1 | TRBV20-1 | . | TGCAGTGCTCGACTTAACACTGAAGCTTTCTTT | CSARLNTEAFF
. | TRBJ1-1 | TRBV29-1 | TRBD1 | TGCAGCGTCCCGGGACAGGGGGCTATTGAAGCTTTCTTT | CSVPGQGAIEAFF
few | TRBJ1-1 | TRBV11-1 | . | TGTGCCAGCAGCCTCGGGGAGAACACTGAAGCTTTCTTT | CASSLGENTEAFF
. | TRBJ2-7 | TRBV18 | TRBD2 | TGTGCCAGCTCACCGGGACTAGCGAACTACGAGCAGTACTTC | CASSPGLANYEQYF
. | TRBJ2-1 | TRBV6-1 | TRBD2 | TGTGCCAGCAGTGGGGAGAGTCGGGGGGGTTACAATGAGCAGTTCTTC | CASSGESRGGYNEQFF